What follows are 16 T cell receptor beta chains derived from one specimen sequenced in a study of blood T cell repertoires in COVID-19. Libraries were prepared by immunoSEQ multiplex PCR; TCRdb keeps only in-frame clonotypes and omits some of them. The data hold roughly 200,000 clones, with 80% to 90% observed a single time. Sequencing was done on a sample of peripheral blood. These TCRs come from a man between 60 and 75 years old with acute or convalescent COVID-19.

This clone was seen more than once but under ten times. The V gene is TRBV19, the J gene TRBJ2-1, with 11 bases lining up with TRBD2. Trimming removed 4 bases from V and 5 bases from J; junction bases left unmatched: 4. The CDR3 spans 15 residues. Germline V gives CDR1 LNHDA, CDR2 SQIVND (reference sequence). The CDR3 DNA is TGTGCCAGTAGTACTAGCGGGAGGAGCCACAATGAGCAGTTCTTC. It yields the protein CASSTSGRSHNEQFF. Together with reference TRBV19 and TRBJ2-1, the CDR3 gives the full variable domain: DGGITQSPKYLFRKEGQNVTLSCEQNLNHDAMYWYRQDPGQGLRLIYYSQIVNDFQKGDIAEGYSVSREKKESFPLTVTSAQKNPTAFYLCASSTSGRSHNEQFFGPGTRLTVL.

Only one count was recorded for this clone. This chain connects TRBV7-9 to TRBJ2-3; a weak D match, TRBD2 (6 bases). V dropped 2 bases and J dropped 1 base, with 13 bases sitting between them. Germline V gene sequence: CDR1 SEHNR, CDR2 FQNEAQ (reference sequence). The CDR3 has 16 residues. The CDR3 protein is CASSLRRGGGTDTQYF. The CDR3 DNA reads TGTGCCAGCAGCTTAAGGCGGGGCGGGGGCACAGATACGCAGTATTTT.

CDR3 region: CASSSGTGVRQETQYF. For the CDR3, the DNA is TGTGCCAGCAGCTCCGGGACAGGGGTGAGGCAAGAGACCCAGTACTTC. The chain employs TRBV13 and TRBJ2-5; 10 bases align to TRBD1. CDR1 and CDR2 from the germline V gene are PRHDT and FYEKMQ (reference sequence). This CDR3 has 16 amino acids. After removal of 4 bases from V and 2 bases from J, the junction contained 7 bases not matched to a gene.

This clone appeared a few times. This chain links TRBV10-2 with TRBJ1-4, with a weak D call TRBD1 (6 bases). This CDR3 region has 16 residues. The germline V and J ends were trimmed by 6 bases and 2 bases, with 16 bases remaining between them. Germline-derived CDR1 and CDR2 are WSHSY and SAAADI. Written as DNA, the CDR3 is TGCGCCAGCAGCTGGGACATTCGTACGACTAATGAAAAACTGTTTTTT. Its protein product is CASSWDIRTTNEKLFF.

The V and J genes are TRBV30 and TRBJ1-5, with 8 bases aligning to TRBD1. CDR3 length equals 13 residues. The germline CDR1 and CDR2 sequences are GTSNPN and SVGIG (reference sequence). V lost 5 bases, J lost 6 bases, and 6 bases stayed unmatched. The CDR3 DNA reads TGTGCCTGGGGAGACAGGGGAGGTCAGCCCCAGCATTTT. Translated, it gives CAWGDRGGQPQHF.

The gene calls are TRBV10-3 and TRBJ2-1; the match to TRBD2 covers 10 bases. The CDR3 totals 14 residues. In germline, CDR1 is ENHRY, CDR2 SYGVKD. Trimming cost V 5 bases and J 8 bases; bases outside gene matches: 6. In DNA form, the CDR3 reads TGTGCCATCAGTACTAGCGGGGTCCGATATGAGCAGTTCTTC. It yields the protein CAISTSGVRYEQFF.

The J gene is TRBJ1-2, the V gene TRBV28, with D unresolved. The CDR3 is 14 residues long. The V and J ends lost 3 bases and 5 bases respectively, with 13 bases between them. Germline V gene data show CDR1 as MDHEN and CDR2 as SYDVKM. The CDR3: CASSFPTEQYGYTF. DNA of the CDR3: TGTGCCAGCAGTTTTCCGACGGAACAGTATGGCTACACCTTC.

V and J are TRBV5-1 and TRBJ2-1, with 8 bases aligning to TRBD2. CDR1 is SGHRS, CDR2 YFSETQ, per germline. CDR3 length: 16 residues. J lost 4 bases, V lost 3 bases, and 9 bases had no gene match. The CDR3 region has the DNA TGCGCCAGCAGCTACGGGAGCGGGAGTTCGTACAATGAGCAGTTCTTC. It is translated as CASSYGSGSSYNEQFF. The full variable domain, completed using reference TRBV5-1 and TRBJ2-1, is KAGVTQTPRYLIKTRGQQVTLSCSPISGHRSVSWYQQTPGQGLQFLFEYFSETQRNKGNFPGRFSGRQFSNSRSEMNVSTLELGDSALYLCASSYGSGSSYNEQFFGPGTRLTVL.

The chain joins TRBV28 to TRBJ1-2; D unclear. Germline V gives CDR1 MDHEN, CDR2 SYDVKM. The V end was cut by 2 bases, the J end by 8 bases, with 15 bases between. CDR3 length: 14 residues. The CDR3 is CASSLGRFIKGYTF. The CDR3 DNA reads as TGTGCCAGCAGTTTAGGCAGGTTTATCAAGGGCTACACCTTC.

The chain couples TRBV28 to TRBJ2-1; tentatively, D is TRBD1 (6 bases). The CDR3 length is 13 residues. CDR1 is MDHEN, CDR2 SYDVKM, per germline. Between the trimmed V and J ends, which lost 6 bases and 6 bases, there was a span of 12 bases. CDR3 protein: CASRRTERNEQFF. The CDR3 nucleotides read TGTGCCAGCAGGAGGACAGAACGCAATGAGCAGTTCTTC.

J is TRBJ1-6 and V is TRBV5-1; TRBD1 aligns across 9 bases. After removal of 2 bases from V and 6 bases from J, the junction contained 6 bases not matched to a gene. Germline V lookup: CDR1 SGHRS, CDR2 YFSETQ. The CDR3 sequence is 16 residues long. The CDR3 region is CASSLPGTGSNSPLHF. CDR3 DNA sequence: TGCGCCAGCAGCTTACCCGGGACAGGGAGTAATTCACCCCTCCACTTT.

V is TRBV10-2 and J is TRBJ2-1, with 16 bases identical to TRBD2. The CDR3 has 15 residues. V lost 6 bases and J lost 7; bases outside the gene matches: 3. The germline V gene has CDR1 WSHSY and CDR2 SAAADI. CDR3 in DNA: TGCGCCAGCAGGGGACTAGCGGGAGGGAGGAATGAGCAGTTCTTC. Protein product: CASRGLAGGRNEQFF.

The chain has TRBV7-3 and TRBJ1-1; the D gene is possibly TRBD1 (5 bases). CDR1 SGHTA and CDR2 FQGTGA come from the germline V gene. Trimming pared 1 base from V and 5 bases from J, leaving 11 bases between. The CDR3 runs 14 residues. Written as DNA, the CDR3 is TGTGCCAGCAGCTTAAAGGGGACTGCTACTGAAGCTTTCTTT. This encodes CASSLKGTATEAFF.

V is TRBV18 and J is TRBJ2-4; tentatively, D is TRBD2 (6 bases). The CDR3 loop spans 14 amino acids. Germline values: CDR1 KGHSH, CDR2 LQKENI. The V end was cut by 6 bases, the J end by 8 bases, with 17 bases between. The CDR3 here is CASSGDGRGDIQYF. The CDR3 DNA sequence: TGTGCCAGCTCGGGCGACGGGAGAGGAGACATTCAGTACTTC.

The chain carries TRBV5-1 and TRBJ2-1; D remains ambiguous. Germline CDR1 is SGHRS and CDR2 is YFSETQ. V lost 6 bases and J 8 bases, leaving 18 bases between the germline ends. The CDR3 runs to 14 residues. The CDR3 loop is CASKNSWVEDEQFF. CDR3 bases: TGCGCCAGCAAAAATAGTTGGGTAGAGGATGAGCAGTTCTTC.

The gene calls are TRBV27 and TRBJ2-1; 9 bases match TRBD2. Germline CDR1 and CDR2: MNHEY and SMNVEV (reference sequence). V lost 10 bases, J lost 3 bases, and 13 bases stayed unmatched. The CDR3 is 16 amino acids. The CDR3 region is CATTIAGASNYNEQFF. The CDR3 nucleotides read TGTGCCACCACTATAGCGGGAGCATCCAACTACAATGAGCAGTTCTTC.